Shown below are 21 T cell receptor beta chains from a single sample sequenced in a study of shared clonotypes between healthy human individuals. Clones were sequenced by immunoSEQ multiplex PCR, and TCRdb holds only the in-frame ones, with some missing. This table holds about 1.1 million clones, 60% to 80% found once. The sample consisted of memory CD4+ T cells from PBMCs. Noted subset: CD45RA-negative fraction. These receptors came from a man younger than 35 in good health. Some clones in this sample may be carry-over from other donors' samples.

The CDR3 region is CASSGLAGGPDTQYF. The CDR3 DNA is TGCGCCAGCAGCGGACTAGCGGGAGGCCCCGATACGCAGTATTTT. V is TRBV5-1 and J is TRBJ2-3; TRBD2 matches at 14 bases. The V gene end was trimmed by 4 bases and the J gene end by 6 bases; junction bases not matched to a gene: 4. CDR3 size: 15 residues. Per germline, CDR1 SGHRS and CDR2 YFSETQ.

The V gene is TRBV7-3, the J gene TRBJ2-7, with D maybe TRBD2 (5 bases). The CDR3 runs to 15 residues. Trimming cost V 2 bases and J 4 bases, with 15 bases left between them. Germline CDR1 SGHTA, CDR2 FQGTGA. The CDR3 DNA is TGTGCCAGCAGCTTAGGAGGAAGATGGGCTTACGAGCAGTACTTC. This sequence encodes CASSLGGRWAYEQYF.

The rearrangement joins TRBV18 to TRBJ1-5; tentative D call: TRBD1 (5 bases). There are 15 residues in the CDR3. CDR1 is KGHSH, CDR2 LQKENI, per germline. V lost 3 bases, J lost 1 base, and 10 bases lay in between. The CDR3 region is CASSPHQGSNQPQHF. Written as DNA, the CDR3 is TGTGCCAGCTCACCGCATCAGGGAAGCAATCAGCCCCAGCATTTT.

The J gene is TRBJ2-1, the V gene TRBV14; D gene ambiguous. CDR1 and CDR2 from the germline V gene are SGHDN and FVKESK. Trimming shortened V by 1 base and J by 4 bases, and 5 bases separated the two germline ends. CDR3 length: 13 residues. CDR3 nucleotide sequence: TGTGCCAGCAGCCAAGGGATTTACAATGAGCAGTTCTTC. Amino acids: CASSQGIYNEQFF.

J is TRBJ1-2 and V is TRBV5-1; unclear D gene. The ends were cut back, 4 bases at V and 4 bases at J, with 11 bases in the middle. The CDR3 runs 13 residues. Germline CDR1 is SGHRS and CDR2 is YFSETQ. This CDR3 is CASSEEGFYGYTF. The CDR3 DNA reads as TGCGCCAGCAGCGAGGAAGGATTCTATGGCTACACCTTC.

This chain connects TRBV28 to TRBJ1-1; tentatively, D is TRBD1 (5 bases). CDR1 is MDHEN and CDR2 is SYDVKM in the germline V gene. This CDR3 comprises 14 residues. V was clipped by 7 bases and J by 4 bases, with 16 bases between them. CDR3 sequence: CASTVPGLVTEAFF. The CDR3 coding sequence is TGTGCCAGCACCGTACCGGGACTGGTCACTGAAGCTTTCTTT.

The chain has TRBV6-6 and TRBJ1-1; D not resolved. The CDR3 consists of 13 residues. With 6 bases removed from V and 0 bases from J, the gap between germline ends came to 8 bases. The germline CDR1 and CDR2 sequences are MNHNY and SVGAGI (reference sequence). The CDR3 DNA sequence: TGTGCCAGCAGGCTAAATATGAACACTGAAGCTTTCTTT. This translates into CASRLNMNTEAFF.

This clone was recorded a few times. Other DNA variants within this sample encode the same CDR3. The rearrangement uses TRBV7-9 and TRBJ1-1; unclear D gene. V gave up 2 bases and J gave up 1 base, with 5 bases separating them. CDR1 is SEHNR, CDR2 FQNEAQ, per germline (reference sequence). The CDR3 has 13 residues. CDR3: CASSLSENTEAFF. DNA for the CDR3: TGTGCCAGCAGCTTATCTGAGAACACTGAAGCTTTCTTT.

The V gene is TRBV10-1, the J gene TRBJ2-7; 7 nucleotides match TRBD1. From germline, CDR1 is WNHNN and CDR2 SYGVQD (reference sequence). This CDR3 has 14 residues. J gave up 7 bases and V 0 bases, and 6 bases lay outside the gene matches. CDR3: CASSESTGVKEQYF. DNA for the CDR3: TGCGCCAGCAGTGAGTCCACAGGGGTTAAAGAGCAGTACTTC.

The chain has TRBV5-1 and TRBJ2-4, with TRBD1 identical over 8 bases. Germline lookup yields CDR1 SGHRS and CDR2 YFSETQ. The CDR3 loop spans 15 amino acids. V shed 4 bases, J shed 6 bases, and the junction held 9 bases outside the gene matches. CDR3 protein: CASSQNWDRTNIQYF. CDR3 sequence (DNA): TGCGCCAGCAGCCAGAACTGGGACAGGACAAACATTCAGTACTTC.

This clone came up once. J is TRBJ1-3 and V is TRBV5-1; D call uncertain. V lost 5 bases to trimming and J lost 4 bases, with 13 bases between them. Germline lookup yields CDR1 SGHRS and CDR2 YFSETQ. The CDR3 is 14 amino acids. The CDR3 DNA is TGCGCCAGCAGTCCCAACTTAGTCGGAAACACCATATATTTT. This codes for CASSPNLVGNTIYF.

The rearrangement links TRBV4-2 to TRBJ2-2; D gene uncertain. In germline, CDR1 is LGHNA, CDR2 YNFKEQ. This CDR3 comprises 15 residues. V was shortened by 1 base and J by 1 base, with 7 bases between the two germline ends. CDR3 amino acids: CASSQVDQNTGELFF. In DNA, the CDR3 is TGTGCCAGCAGCCAAGTAGACCAGAACACCGGGGAGCTGTTTTTT.

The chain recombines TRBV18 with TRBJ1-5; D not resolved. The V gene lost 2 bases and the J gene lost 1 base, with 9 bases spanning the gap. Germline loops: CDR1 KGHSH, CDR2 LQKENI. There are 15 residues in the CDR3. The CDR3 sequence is CASSPLEGSNQPQHF. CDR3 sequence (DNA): TGTGCCAGCTCACCATTGGAGGGAAGCAATCAGCCCCAGCATTTT.

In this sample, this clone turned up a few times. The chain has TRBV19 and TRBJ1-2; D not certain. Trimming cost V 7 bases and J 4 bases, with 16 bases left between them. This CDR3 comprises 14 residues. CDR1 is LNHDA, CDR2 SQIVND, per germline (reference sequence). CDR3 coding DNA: TGTGCCAGTACCGATCGGACCCACGGCTATGGCTACACCTTC. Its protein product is CASTDRTHGYGYTF.

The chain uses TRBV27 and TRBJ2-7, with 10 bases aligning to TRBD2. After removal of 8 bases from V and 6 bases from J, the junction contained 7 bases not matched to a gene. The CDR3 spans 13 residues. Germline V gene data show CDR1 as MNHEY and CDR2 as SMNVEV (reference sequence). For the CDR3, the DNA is TGTGCCAGCCTAGCTAGCGGGAGCAGCGAGCAGTACTTC. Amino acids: CASLASGSSEQYF.

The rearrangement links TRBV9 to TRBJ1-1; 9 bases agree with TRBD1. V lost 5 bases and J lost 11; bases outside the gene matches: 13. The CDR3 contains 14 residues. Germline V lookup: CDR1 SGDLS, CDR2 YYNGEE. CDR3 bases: TGTGCCAGCAGTCCCGGGATAGGACAGGGGAGGGCTTTCTTT. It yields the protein CASSPGIGQGRAFF.

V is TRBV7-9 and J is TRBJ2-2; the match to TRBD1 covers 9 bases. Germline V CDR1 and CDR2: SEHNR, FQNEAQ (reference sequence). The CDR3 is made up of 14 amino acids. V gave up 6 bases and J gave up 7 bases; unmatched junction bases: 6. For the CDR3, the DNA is TGTGCCAGCAGAACGACAGGGGGATACGGGGAGCTGTTTTTT. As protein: CASRTTGGYGELFF. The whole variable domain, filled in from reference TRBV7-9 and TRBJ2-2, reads DTGVSQNPRHKITKRGQNVTFRCDPISEHNRLYWYRQTLGQGPEFLTYFQNEAQLEKSRLLSDRFSAERPKGSFSTLEIQRTEQGDSAMYLCASRTTGGYGELFFGEGSRLTVL.

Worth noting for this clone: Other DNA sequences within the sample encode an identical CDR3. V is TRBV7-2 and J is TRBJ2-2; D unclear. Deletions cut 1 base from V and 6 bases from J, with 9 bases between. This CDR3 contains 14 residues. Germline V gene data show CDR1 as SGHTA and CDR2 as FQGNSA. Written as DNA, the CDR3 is TGTGCCAGCAGCTTAGGGGGTAGGGCCGGGGAGCTGTTTTTT. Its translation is CASSLGGRAGELFF.

The DNA for the CDR3 is TGTGCCAGCAAGGGAGGCGGCAGACTCCAAGAGACCCAGTACTTC. Its protein product is CASKGGGRLQETQYF. This rearrangement joins TRBV2 to TRBJ2-5, with D perhaps matching TRBD2 (6 bases). The germline V gene encodes CDR1 SNHLY and CDR2 FYNNEI. V lost 7 bases and J 1 base, leaving 16 bases between the germline ends. The CDR3 consists of 15 residues.

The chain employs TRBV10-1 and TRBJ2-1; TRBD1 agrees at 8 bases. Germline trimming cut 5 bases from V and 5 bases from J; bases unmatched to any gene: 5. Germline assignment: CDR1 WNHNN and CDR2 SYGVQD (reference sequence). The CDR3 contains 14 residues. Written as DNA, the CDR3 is TGCGCCAGCAGTAGGACAGGGTCGAACAATGAGCAGTTCTTC. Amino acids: CASSRTGSNNEQFF.

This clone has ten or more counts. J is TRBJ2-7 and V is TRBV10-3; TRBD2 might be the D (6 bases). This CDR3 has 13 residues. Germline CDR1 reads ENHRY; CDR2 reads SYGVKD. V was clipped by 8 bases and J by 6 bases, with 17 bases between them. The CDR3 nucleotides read TGTGCCATCGGGGGACTTCAGGGTGGCGAGCAGTACTTC. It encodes CAIGGLQGGEQYF.